The rows below give T cell receptor beta chains drawn from one sample of a study of blood T cell repertoires in COVID-19. Generated by immunoSEQ multiplex PCR, the TCRdb table keeps only in-frame clones and is missing some. The table lists roughly 160,000 clones, around 80% of them singletons, with over 9.5% in the top ten. Sequences were obtained from PBMCs or T cells enriched from blood (not recorded which). The receptors derive from a man aged 50-60 years who had recovered from COVID-19. The CDR3 runs from the conserved cysteine through the conserved F or W. Fields, in order: clone size, J gene, V gene, D gene, CDR3 protein, CDR3 DNA. A D gene is named only where the DNA matches it firmly. For some rows the clone size is stated as once, few or many, or as a class when expanded; others skip it.

abundance: NA
j_gene: TRBJ1-1
v_gene: TRBV7-2
d_gene: NA
CDR3aa: CASGRDNYRGTEAFF
CDR3nt: TGTGCCAGCGGCCGGGACAACTACCGGGGCACTGAAGCTTTCTTT

abundance: NA
j_gene: TRBJ2-7
v_gene: TRBV30
d_gene: NA
CDR3aa: CAWRPQTSRSYEQYF
CDR3nt: TGTGCCTGGAGACCCCAGACAAGCCGCTCCTACGAGCAGTACTTC

abundance: NA
j_gene: TRBJ1-2
v_gene: TRBV29-1
d_gene: NA
CDR3aa: CSVAGRGYGYTF
CDR3nt: TGCAGCGTCGCCGGCAGGGGCTATGGCTACACCTTC

abundance: NA
j_gene: TRBJ1-5
v_gene: TRBV28
d_gene: TRBD1
CDR3aa: CASTSDRAIHQPQHF
CDR3nt: TGTGCCAGCACCTCTGACAGGGCCATCCATCAGCCCCAGCATTTT

abundance: NA
j_gene: TRBJ1-6
v_gene: TRBV3-1/TRBV3-2
d_gene: NA
CDR3aa: CASTGGGVGSPLHF
CDR3nt: TGTGCCAGCACCGGGGGGGGTGTGGGGTCACCCCTCCACTTT

abundance: NA
j_gene: TRBJ2-1
v_gene: TRBV11-2
d_gene: TRBD1
CDR3aa: CASRLTGTGRNEQFF
CDR3nt: TGTGCCAGCAGGTTAACCGGGACAGGGCGAAATGAGCAGTTCTTC

abundance: NA
j_gene: TRBJ1-5
v_gene: TRBV27
d_gene: NA
CDR3aa: CASSLSLNQPQHF
CDR3nt: TGTGCCAGCAGTTTGTCTCTCAATCAGCCCCAGCATTTT

abundance: NA
j_gene: TRBJ2-7
v_gene: TRBV5-1
d_gene: NA
CDR3aa: CASSSGSYEQYF
CDR3nt: TGCGCCAGCAGCTCCGGGTCCTACGAGCAGTACTTC

abundance: NA
j_gene: TRBJ2-1
v_gene: TRBV7-3
d_gene: NA
CDR3aa: CASSDGLERSSSYNEQFF
CDR3nt: TGTGCCAGCAGCGATGGGCTGGAGCGGTCGAGCTCCTACAATGAGCAGTTCTTC

abundance: NA
j_gene: TRBJ2-5
v_gene: TRBV2
d_gene: NA
CDR3aa: CASIMGLQETQYF
CDR3nt: TGTGCCAGCATCATGGGCCTACAAGAGACCCAGTACTTC

abundance: NA
j_gene: TRBJ2-5
v_gene: TRBV28
d_gene: NA
CDR3aa: CASSLQGWETQYF
CDR3nt: TGTGCCAGCAGTTTACAGGGGTGGGAGACCCAGTACTTC

abundance: NA
j_gene: TRBJ1-5
v_gene: TRBV30
d_gene: NA
CDR3aa: CAWSTGHSNQPQHF
CDR3nt: TGTGCCTGGAGTACAGGCCATAGCAATCAGCCCCAGCATTTT

abundance: NA
j_gene: TRBJ1-2
v_gene: TRBV6-5
d_gene: TRBD1
CDR3aa: CASSYSRGHGYTF
CDR3nt: TGTGCCAGCAGTTACTCGAGGGGGCATGGCTACACCTTC

abundance: NA
j_gene: TRBJ2-3
v_gene: TRBV7-2
d_gene: TRBD2
CDR3aa: CASVPGLAGLTQYF
CDR3nt: TGTGCCAGCGTTCCGGGACTAGCGGGTTTGACGCAGTATTTT

abundance: NA
j_gene: TRBJ2-1
v_gene: TRBV7-2
d_gene: TRBD2
CDR3aa: CASSLQTRGGEQFF
CDR3nt: TGTGCCAGCAGCCTCCAGACCCGGGGGGGGGAGCAGTTCTTC

abundance: NA
j_gene: TRBJ1-2
v_gene: TRBV5-5
d_gene: NA
CDR3aa: CASSLDQTGGYTF
CDR3nt: TGTGCCAGCAGCTTAGATCAGACCGGGGGCTACACCTTC

abundance: NA
j_gene: TRBJ2-5
v_gene: TRBV5-1
d_gene: TRBD2
CDR3aa: CASSRASGAELQETQYF
CDR3nt: TGCGCCAGCTCGCGGGCTAGCGGGGCCGAACTCCAAGAGACCCAGTACTTC

abundance: NA
j_gene: TRBJ1-2
v_gene: TRBV19
d_gene: NA
CDR3aa: CASSKTGIRSYGYTF
CDR3nt: TGTGCCAGTAGTAAAACAGGGATTCGGAGCTATGGCTACACCTTC

abundance: NA
j_gene: TRBJ2-2
v_gene: TRBV7-3
d_gene: NA
CDR3aa: CASSLSSGSGELFF
CDR3nt: TGTGCCAGCAGCTTAAGCAGTGGCTCCGGGGAGCTGTTTTTT

abundance: NA
j_gene: TRBJ1-1
v_gene: TRBV7-8
d_gene: TRBD1
CDR3aa: CASSKRQGLNTEAFF
CDR3nt: TGTGCCAGCAGCAAAAGACAGGGGTTGAACACTGAAGCTTTCTTT

abundance: NA
j_gene: TRBJ1-6
v_gene: TRBV6-5
d_gene: NA
CDR3aa: CASSYDRLSERSPLHF
CDR3nt: TGTGCCAGCAGTTACGACAGACTTAGTGAACGTTCACCCCTCCACTTT

abundance: NA
j_gene: TRBJ1-6
v_gene: TRBV25-1
d_gene: NA
CDR3aa: CASSEYGASSYNSPLHF
CDR3nt: TGTGCCAGCAGTGAATATGGGGCGAGCTCCTATAATTCACCCCTCCACTTT

abundance: NA
j_gene: TRBJ2-1
v_gene: TRBV7-8
d_gene: TRBD2
CDR3aa: CASSSRGGGYNEQFF
CDR3nt: TGTGCCAGCAGCTCACGGGGGGGCGGCTACAATGAGCAGTTCTTC

abundance: NA
j_gene: TRBJ1-2
v_gene: TRBV5-4
d_gene: NA
CDR3aa: CASSLVGRGGDGYTF
CDR3nt: TGTGCCAGCAGCTTGGTTGGTAGGGGGGGCGATGGCTACACCTTC

abundance: NA
j_gene: TRBJ1-2
v_gene: TRBV6-5
d_gene: NA
CDR3aa: CASSPQGEGGYTF
CDR3nt: TGTGCCAGCAGCCCCCAAGGGGAAGGTGGCTACACCTTC

abundance: once
j_gene: TRBJ1-3
v_gene: TRBV24-1
d_gene: NA
CDR3aa: CATSDLTDGNTIYF
CDR3nt: TGTGCCACCAGTGATTTAACAGACGGAAACACCATATATTTT

abundance: NA
j_gene: TRBJ1-4
v_gene: TRBV10-3
d_gene: NA
CDR3aa: CAISGGLQETLNEKLFF
CDR3nt: TGTGCCATCAGTGGAGGGCTTCAGGAAACCCTTAATGAAAAACTGTTTTTT

abundance: few
j_gene: TRBJ2-5
v_gene: TRBV5-5
d_gene: NA
CDR3aa: CASSLGVSSTRETQYF
CDR3nt: TGTGCCAGCAGCTTGGGTGTATCGAGTACTCGGGAGACCCAGTACTTC

abundance: NA
j_gene: TRBJ1-1
v_gene: TRBV6-5
d_gene: NA
CDR3aa: CAIRRQLNTEAFF
CDR3nt: TGTGCCATCCGAAGACAGTTGAACACTGAAGCTTTCTTT

abundance: NA
j_gene: TRBJ2-3
v_gene: TRBV30
d_gene: NA
CDR3aa: CAWSLEGRSDTQYF
CDR3nt: TGTGCCTGGAGTCTGGAGGGGCGGTCTGATACGCAGTATTTT

abundance: once
j_gene: TRBJ1-5
v_gene: TRBV19
d_gene: NA
CDR3aa: CASSRTRGSNQPQHF
CDR3nt: TGTGCCAGTAGTCGGACCAGGGGTAGCAATCAGCCCCAGCATTTT

abundance: NA
j_gene: TRBJ2-3
v_gene: TRBV9
d_gene: TRBD2
CDR3aa: CASSALAGPTDTQYF
CDR3nt: TGTGCCAGCAGCGCTTTAGCGGGGCCCACAGATACGCAGTATTTT

abundance: NA
j_gene: TRBJ2-3
v_gene: TRBV4-3
d_gene: TRBD2
CDR3aa: CASSQAASGGADTQYF
CDR3nt: TGCGCCAGCAGCCAAGCAGCGAGCGGGGGGGCAGATACGCAGTATTTT

abundance: NA
j_gene: TRBJ2-7
v_gene: TRBV12-5
d_gene: NA
CDR3aa: CASGLSEGASEQYF
CDR3nt: TGTGCTAGTGGTTTGTCTGAAGGGGCGAGCGAGCAGTACTTC

abundance: NA
j_gene: TRBJ1-2
v_gene: TRBV18
d_gene: NA
CDR3aa: CASSPQPETGFGYTF
CDR3nt: TGTGCCAGCTCACCACAACCTGAGACAGGATTCGGCTACACCTTC

abundance: NA
j_gene: TRBJ2-5
v_gene: TRBV6-6
d_gene: NA
CDR3aa: CASRSGRVKETQYF
CDR3nt: TGTGCCAGCAGGAGCGGAAGAGTAAAAGAGACCCAGTACTTC

abundance: once
j_gene: TRBJ2-7
v_gene: TRBV7-9
d_gene: TRBD1
CDR3aa: CASSHPPGGLDEQYF
CDR3nt: TGTGCCAGCAGCCACCCCCCAGGGGGCCTCGACGAGCAGTACTTC

abundance: NA
j_gene: TRBJ1-4
v_gene: TRBV18
d_gene: NA
CDR3aa: CASSPVGTHNEKLFF
CDR3nt: TGTGCCAGCTCACCGGTTGGGACACATAATGAAAAACTGTTTTTT

abundance: NA
j_gene: TRBJ1-2
v_gene: TRBV27
d_gene: NA
CDR3aa: CASSFSVTGTFRNYGYTF
CDR3nt: TGTGCCAGCAGTTTCTCAGTCACAGGCACCTTCCGAAACTATGGCTACACCTTC

abundance: NA
j_gene: TRBJ1-2
v_gene: TRBV5-1
d_gene: TRBD1
CDR3aa: CASSGTGRGNYGYTF
CDR3nt: TGCGCCAGCAGCGGGACAGGGCGGGGTAACTATGGCTACACCTTC

abundance: NA
j_gene: TRBJ1-5
v_gene: TRBV20-1
d_gene: NA
CDR3aa: CSARDGRAQHF
CDR3nt: TGCAGTGCTAGAGATGGCAGGGCCCAGCATTTT

abundance: NA
j_gene: TRBJ2-5
v_gene: TRBV5-5
d_gene: TRBD2
CDR3aa: CASSRPTSGGSKETQYF
CDR3nt: TGTGCCAGCAGCCGCCCGACTAGCGGGGGGTCTAAAGAGACCCAGTACTTC

abundance: NA
j_gene: TRBJ1-1
v_gene: TRBV5-4
d_gene: TRBD1
CDR3aa: CASRDRGLVNTEAFF
CDR3nt: TGTGCCAGCCGGGACAGGGGGCTGGTGAACACTGAAGCTTTCTTT

abundance: NA
j_gene: TRBJ2-6
v_gene: TRBV6-1
d_gene: NA
CDR3aa: CASSEIRARGTGGANVLTF
CDR3nt: TGTGCCAGCAGTGAAATAAGGGCCCGGGGGACTGGTGGGGCCAACGTCCTGACTTTC

abundance: NA
j_gene: TRBJ1-2
v_gene: TRBV27
d_gene: TRBD1
CDR3aa: CASRQGDYGYTF
CDR3nt: TGTGCCAGCAGACAGGGGGACTATGGCTACACCTTC

abundance: NA
j_gene: TRBJ2-7
v_gene: TRBV7-8
d_gene: TRBD1
CDR3aa: CASSGTGYSYEQYF
CDR3nt: TGTGCCAGCTCCGGGACAGGCTATTCCTACGAGCAGTACTTC

abundance: NA
j_gene: TRBJ2-1
v_gene: TRBV29-1
d_gene: TRBD1
CDR3aa: CSVEPTGNHEQFF
CDR3nt: TGCAGCGTTGAGCCGACAGGGAACCATGAGCAGTTCTTC

abundance: NA
j_gene: TRBJ2-5
v_gene: TRBV10-2
d_gene: NA
CDR3aa: CASSEGHRREETQYF
CDR3nt: TGCGCCAGCAGTGAGGGACACCGGAGGGAAGAGACCCAGTACTTC

abundance: NA
j_gene: TRBJ2-5
v_gene: TRBV30
d_gene: TRBD1
CDR3aa: CAWGGTGVSETQYF
CDR3nt: TGTGCCTGGGGTGGGACAGGGGTATCAGAGACCCAGTACTTC

abundance: NA
j_gene: TRBJ2-5
v_gene: TRBV28
d_gene: TRBD2
CDR3aa: CASGTSGGGIQETQYF
CDR3nt: TGTGCCAGCGGGACTAGCGGGGGGGGGATACAAGAGACCCAGTACTTC

abundance: NA
j_gene: TRBJ1-3
v_gene: TRBV3-1/TRBV3-2
d_gene: TRBD1
CDR3aa: CASSLTDRGFGNTIYF
CDR3nt: TGTGCCAGCAGCCTCACGGACAGGGGATTCGGAAACACCATATATTTT

abundance: NA
j_gene: TRBJ1-5
v_gene: TRBV27
d_gene: NA
CDR3aa: CASSLRGYKGNQPQHF
CDR3nt: TGTGCCAGCAGTTTAAGAGGGTATAAGGGCAATCAGCCCCAGCATTTT

abundance: NA
j_gene: TRBJ2-1
v_gene: TRBV9
d_gene: NA
CDR3aa: CASSADIGSYNEQFF
CDR3nt: TGTGCCAGCAGCGCCGATATCGGCTCCTACAATGAGCAGTTCTTC

abundance: NA
j_gene: TRBJ1-5
v_gene: TRBV6-2/TRBV6-3
d_gene: NA
CDR3aa: CASSSLGSIGNQPQHF
CDR3nt: TGTGCCAGCAGTTCCCTAGGCAGTATCGGCAATCAGCCCCAGCATTTT

abundance: once
j_gene: TRBJ1-5
v_gene: TRBV4-1
d_gene: NA
CDR3aa: CASSAGNQPQHF
CDR3nt: TGCGCCAGCAGCGCAGGGAATCAGCCCCAGCATTTT

abundance: NA
j_gene: TRBJ1-4
v_gene: TRBV10-3
d_gene: TRBD1
CDR3aa: CAISRTGTTNEKLFF
CDR3nt: TGTGCCATCAGTCGGACAGGGACAACTAATGAAAAACTGTTTTTT

abundance: few
j_gene: TRBJ1-5
v_gene: TRBV4-1
d_gene: NA
CDR3aa: CASSQEGLDQPQHF
CDR3nt: TGCGCCAGCAGCCAAGAGGGCCTGGATCAGCCCCAGCATTTT

abundance: NA
j_gene: TRBJ2-1
v_gene: TRBV5-1
d_gene: TRBD1
CDR3aa: CASSDWGQGYNEQFF
CDR3nt: TGCGCCAGCAGCGACTGGGGACAGGGTTACAATGAGCAGTTCTTC